The rows below give T cell receptor beta chains drawn from one sample of a study of OX40 agonist ivuxolimab in advanced cancers. This table comes from immunoSEQ multiplex PCR, and its TCRdb copy is limited to in-frame clones, with some not included. Of approximately 77,000 clones in the sample, 84% were seen once. This material consisted of CD4+ or CD8+ T cells sorted from blood, taken in a trial of the OX40 agonist ivuxolimab. The receptors derive from an adult with an advanced solid tumor such as melanoma, head and neck, liver or kidney cancer. Each CDR3 is given with its conserved first and last residue. A D gene is named only where the DNA matches it firmly. Part of the rows lack a size; the others show once, few, many or a class for expanded clones.

.	TRBV5-1	TRBJ1-1	.	TGCGCCAGCAGCTTGGAGGTAAAGGGGATGACTGAAGCTTTCTTT	CASSLEVKGMTEAFF
.	TRBV18	TRBJ1-2	.	TGTGCCAGCTCACCAATTAATGGGGCCAGTGGCTACACCTTC	CASSPINGASGYTF
TRBD1	TRBV6-6	TRBJ2-7	.	TGTGCCAGCAAAATGACAGGGAAGCACGACGAGCAGTACTTC	CASKMTGKHDEQYF
.	TRBV4-3	TRBJ2-1	.	TGCGCCAGCAGCCAAGATATCCTGGAGAACTACAATGAGCAGTTCTTC	CASSQDILENYNEQFF
TRBD1	TRBV9	TRBJ1-6	many	TGTGCCAGCAGCGTGGGACAGTATAATTCACCCCTCCACTTT	CASSVGQYNSPLHF
TRBD2	TRBV11-3	TRBJ2-3	.	TGTGCCAGCAGCGGGAGGGCCGGGGATACGCAGTATTTT	CASSGRAGDTQYF
.	TRBV5-1	TRBJ2-3	.	TGCGCCAGCAGCTTGAAGGGTGTCCCAGATACGCAGTATTTT	CASSLKGVPDTQYF
.	TRBV15	TRBJ2-2	.	TGTGCCACGGAGCCCTTGGGGTTGAACACCGGGGAGCTGTTTTTT	CATEPLGLNTGELFF
.	TRBV5-6	TRBJ1-5	.	TGTGCCAGCAGCTTGAAGGCAGGGAATCAGCCCCAGCATTTT	CASSLKAGNQPQHF
.	TRBV6-6	TRBJ2-7	.	TGTGCCAGCAGCCCCAAGTACGAGCAGTACTTC	CASSPKYEQYF
.	TRBV28	TRBJ2-7	.	TGTGCCAGCTGGCCGGACGGTTCCTACGAGCAGTACTTC	CASWPDGSYEQYF
.	TRBV9	TRBJ2-1	.	TGTGCCAGCAGCGTAGGTCTAGCGTACTCCTACAATGAGCAGTTCTTC	CASSVGLAYSYNEQFF
.	TRBV7-2	TRBJ1-3	once	TGTGCCAGCAGCTTAGGAACAGGACGGCTTGGAAACACCATATATTTT	CASSLGTGRLGNTIYF
TRBD2	TRBV5-1	TRBJ2-5	.	TGCGCCAGCAGCTTGGCCTGGGCGGGAGCGGTTTCGAAGACCCAGTACTTC	CASSLAWAGAVSKTQYF
TRBD1	TRBV7-2	TRBJ1-1	once	TGTGCCAGCAGCTTATGGACAGGATCTACTGAAGCTTTCTTT	CASSLWTGSTEAFF
TRBD2	TRBV5-6	TRBJ2-7	.	TGTGCCAGCAGCTTGAGACTAGCGGGAGGGCTGCAGTACTTC	CASSLRLAGGLQYF
TRBD2	TRBV2	TRBJ2-4	.	TGTGCCAGCAGCGCGGGACTAGCGAACATTCAGTACTTC	CASSAGLANIQYF
.	TRBV2	TRBJ2-7	.	TGTGCCAGCAGTGAACCCGGAGTCGTCGAGCAGTACTTC	CASSEPGVVEQYF
.	TRBV29-1	TRBJ2-3	few	TGCAGCACCCACACAGATACGCAGTATTTT	CSTHTDTQYF
.	TRBV5-4	TRBJ2-7	.	TGTGCCAGCAGCTTGGAGTACGAGCAGTACTTC	CASSLEYEQYF
.	TRBV10-3	TRBJ1-5	.	TGTGCCATCAGTGAGGCGAGAGGCGGGAGCAATCAGCCCCAGCATTTT	CAISEARGGSNQPQHF
TRBD1	TRBV29-1	TRBJ1-2	.	TGCAGCGTTGAATCGCCAGGGGGCATATATGGCTACACCTTC	CSVESPGGIYGYTF
.	TRBV9	TRBJ2-3	.	TGTGCCAGCAGCCCCCGACAGTGGAGGGAAGATACGCAGTATTTT	CASSPRQWREDTQYF
.	TRBV28	TRBJ1-2	few	TGTGCCAGCAGTTCTGGCCAGCTCCTCTATGGCTACACCTTC	CASSSGQLLYGYTF
TRBD1	TRBV28	TRBJ2-7	.	TGTGCCAGCAGCGATCTCCCGGGACAGGGGGCCTACGAGCAGTACTTC	CASSDLPGQGAYEQYF
.	TRBV28	TRBJ1-2	.	TGTGCCAGCAAGAAGGCAGGGTTGGCCTATGGCTACACCTTC	CASKKAGLAYGYTF
TRBD1	TRBV7-9	TRBJ1-1	.	TGTGCCAGCAGCATGTTCTCAACCCACAGGGGGAACTTCCCTGAAGCTTTCTTT	CASSMFSTHRGNFPEAFF